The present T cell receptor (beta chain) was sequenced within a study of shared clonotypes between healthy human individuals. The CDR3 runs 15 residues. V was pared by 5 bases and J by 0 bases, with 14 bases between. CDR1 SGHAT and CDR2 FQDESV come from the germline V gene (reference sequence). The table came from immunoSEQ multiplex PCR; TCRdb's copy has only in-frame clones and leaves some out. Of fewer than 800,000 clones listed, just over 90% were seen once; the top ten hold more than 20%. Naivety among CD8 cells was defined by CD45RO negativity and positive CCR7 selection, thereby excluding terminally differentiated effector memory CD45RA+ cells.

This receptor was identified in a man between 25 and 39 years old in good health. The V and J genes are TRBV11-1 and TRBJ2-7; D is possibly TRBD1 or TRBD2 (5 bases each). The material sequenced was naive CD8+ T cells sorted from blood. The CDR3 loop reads CASSKGTASSYEQYF. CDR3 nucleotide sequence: TGTGCCAGCAGCAAAGGGACGGCGAGCTCCTACGAGCAGTACTTC.